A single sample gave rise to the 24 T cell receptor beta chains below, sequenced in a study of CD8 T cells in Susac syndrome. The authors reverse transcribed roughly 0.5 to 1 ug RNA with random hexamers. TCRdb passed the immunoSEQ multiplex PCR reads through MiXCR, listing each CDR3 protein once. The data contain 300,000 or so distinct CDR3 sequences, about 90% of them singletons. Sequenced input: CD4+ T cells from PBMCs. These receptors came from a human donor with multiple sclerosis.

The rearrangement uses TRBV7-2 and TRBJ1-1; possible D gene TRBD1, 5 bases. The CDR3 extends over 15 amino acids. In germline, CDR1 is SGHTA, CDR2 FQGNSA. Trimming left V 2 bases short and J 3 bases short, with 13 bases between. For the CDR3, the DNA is TGTGCCAGCAGCTTATTCGGGGCGCGGGACACTGAAGCTTTCTTT. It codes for CASSLFGARDTEAFF.

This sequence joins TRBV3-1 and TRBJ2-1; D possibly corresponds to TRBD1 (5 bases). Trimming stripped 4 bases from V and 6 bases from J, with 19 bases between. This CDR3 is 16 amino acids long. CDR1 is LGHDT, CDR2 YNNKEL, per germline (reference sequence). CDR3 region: CASSPWAGNPGNEQFF. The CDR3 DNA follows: TGTGCCAGCAGCCCCTGGGCAGGGAACCCTGGCAATGAGCAGTTCTTC.

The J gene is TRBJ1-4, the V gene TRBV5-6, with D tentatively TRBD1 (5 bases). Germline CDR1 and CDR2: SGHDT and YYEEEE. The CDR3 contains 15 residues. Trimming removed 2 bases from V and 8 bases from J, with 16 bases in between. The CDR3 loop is CASSFGQPEEEKLFF. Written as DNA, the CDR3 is TGTGCCAGCAGCTTTGGACAACCTGAGGAGGAAAAACTGTTTTTT. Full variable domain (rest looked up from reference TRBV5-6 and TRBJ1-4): DAGVTQSPTHLIKTRGQQVTLRCSPKSGHDTVSWYQQALGQGPQFIFQYYEEEERQRGNFPDRFSGHQFPNYSSELNVNALLLGDSALYLCASSFGQPEEEKLFFGSGTQLSVL.

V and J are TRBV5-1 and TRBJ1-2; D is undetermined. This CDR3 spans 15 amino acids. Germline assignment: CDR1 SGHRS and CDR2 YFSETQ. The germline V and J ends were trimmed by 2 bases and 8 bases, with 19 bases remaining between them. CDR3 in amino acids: CASSFQAGEEGGYTF. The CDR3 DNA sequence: TGCGCCAGCAGCTTCCAGGCTGGCGAAGAGGGCGGCTACACCTTC.

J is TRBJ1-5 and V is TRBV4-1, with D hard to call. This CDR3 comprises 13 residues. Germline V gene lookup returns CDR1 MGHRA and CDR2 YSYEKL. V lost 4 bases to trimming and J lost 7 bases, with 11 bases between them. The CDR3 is CASSRFTGQPQHF. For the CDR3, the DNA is TGCGCCAGCAGCCGATTTACCGGGCAGCCCCAGCATTTT.

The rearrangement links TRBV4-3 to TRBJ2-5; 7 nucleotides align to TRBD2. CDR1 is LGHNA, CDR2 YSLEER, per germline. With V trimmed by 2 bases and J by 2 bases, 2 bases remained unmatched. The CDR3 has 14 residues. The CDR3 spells CASSQLAEQETQYF. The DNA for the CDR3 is TGCGCCAGCAGCCAACTAGCGGAACAAGAGACCCAGTACTTC.

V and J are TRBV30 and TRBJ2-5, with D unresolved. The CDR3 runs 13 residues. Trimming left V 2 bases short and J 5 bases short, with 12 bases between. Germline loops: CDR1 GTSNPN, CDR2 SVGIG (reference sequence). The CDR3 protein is CAWSLRPWETQYF. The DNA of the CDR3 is TGTGCCTGGAGTCTCAGACCATGGGAGACCCAGTACTTC.

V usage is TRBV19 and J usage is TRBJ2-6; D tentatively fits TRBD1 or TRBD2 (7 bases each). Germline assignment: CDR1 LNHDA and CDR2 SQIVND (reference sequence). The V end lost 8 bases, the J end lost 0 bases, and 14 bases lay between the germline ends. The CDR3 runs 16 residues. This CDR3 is CASDQGGYSGANVLTF. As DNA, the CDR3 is TGTGCCAGTGATCAGGGGGGGTACTCTGGGGCCAACGTCCTGACTTTC.

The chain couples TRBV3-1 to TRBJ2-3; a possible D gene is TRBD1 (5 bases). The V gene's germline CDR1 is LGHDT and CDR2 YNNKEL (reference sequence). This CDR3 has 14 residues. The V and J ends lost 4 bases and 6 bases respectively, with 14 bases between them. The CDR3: CASSLDSARDTQYF. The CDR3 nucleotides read TGTGCCAGCAGCCTAGACAGTGCCAGGGATACGCAGTATTTT.

CDR3 protein: CASSESGGQYF. CDR3 nucleotide sequence: TGTGCCAGCAGTGAATCCGGGGGCCAGTACTTC. V gene TRBV2 combines with J gene TRBJ2-5, with a weak D call TRBD2 (6 bases). V lost 2 bases, J lost 10 bases, and 8 bases lay in between. CDR1 and CDR2 (germline): SNHLY, FYNNEI. The length of the CDR3 is 11 residues.

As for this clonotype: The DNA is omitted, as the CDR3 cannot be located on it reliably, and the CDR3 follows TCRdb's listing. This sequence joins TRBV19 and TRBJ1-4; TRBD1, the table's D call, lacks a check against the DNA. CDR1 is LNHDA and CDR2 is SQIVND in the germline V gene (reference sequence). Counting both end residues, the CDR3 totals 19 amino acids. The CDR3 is CASSGYRGPSILLMKNCFF.

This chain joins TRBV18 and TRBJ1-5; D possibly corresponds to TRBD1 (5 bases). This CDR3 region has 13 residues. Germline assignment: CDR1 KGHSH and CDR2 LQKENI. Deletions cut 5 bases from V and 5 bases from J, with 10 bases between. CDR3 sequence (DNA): TGTGCCAGCTCAGGGGCACGCGATCAGCCCCAGCATTTT. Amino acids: CASSGARDQPQHF.

CDR3 in amino acids: CASSLGWENEKLFF. The CDR3 bases are TGCGCCAGCAGCTTGGGTTGGGAGAATGAAAAACTGTTTTTT. The gene calls are TRBV5-1 and TRBJ1-4; D uncertain. Germline V CDR1 and CDR2: SGHRS, YFSETQ. This CDR3 spans 14 amino acids. Trimming stripped 0 bases from V and 5 bases from J, with 8 bases between.

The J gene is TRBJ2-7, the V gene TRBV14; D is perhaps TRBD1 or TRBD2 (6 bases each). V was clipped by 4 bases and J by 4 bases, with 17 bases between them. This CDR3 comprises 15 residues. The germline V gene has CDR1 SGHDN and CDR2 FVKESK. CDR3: CASSRGRGGPYEQYF. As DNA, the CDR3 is TGTGCCAGCAGCCGGGGACGTGGGGGGCCATACGAGCAGTACTTC.

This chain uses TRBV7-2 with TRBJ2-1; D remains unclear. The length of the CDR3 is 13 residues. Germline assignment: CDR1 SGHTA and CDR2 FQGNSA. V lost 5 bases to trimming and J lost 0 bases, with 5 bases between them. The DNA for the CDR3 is TGTGCCAGCAGCCCCTACTCCTACAATGAGCAGTTCTTC. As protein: CASSPYSYNEQFF.

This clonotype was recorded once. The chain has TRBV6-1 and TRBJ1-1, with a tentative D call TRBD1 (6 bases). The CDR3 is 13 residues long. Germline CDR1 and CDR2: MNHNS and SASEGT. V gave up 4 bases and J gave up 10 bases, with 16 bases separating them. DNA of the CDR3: TGTGCCAGCAGTGTGGAACAGGGAGTTGTAGCTTTCTTT. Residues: CASSVEQGVVAFF.

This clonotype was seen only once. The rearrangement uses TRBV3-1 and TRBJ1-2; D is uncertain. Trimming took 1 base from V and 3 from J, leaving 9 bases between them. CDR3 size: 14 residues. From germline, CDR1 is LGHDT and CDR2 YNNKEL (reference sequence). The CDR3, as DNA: TGTGCCAGCAGCCAAGCGGTCACAGACTATGGCTACACCTTC. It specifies CASSQAVTDYGYTF. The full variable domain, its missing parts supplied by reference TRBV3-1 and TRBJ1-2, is DTAVSQTPKYLVTQMGNDKSIKCEQNLGHDTMYWYKQDSKKFLKIMFSYNNKELIINETVPNRFSPKSPDKAHLNLHINSLELGDSAVYFCASSQAVTDYGYTFGSGTRLTVV.

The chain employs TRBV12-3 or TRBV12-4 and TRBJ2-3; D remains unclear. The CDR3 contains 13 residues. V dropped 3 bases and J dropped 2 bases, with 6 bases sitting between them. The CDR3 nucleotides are TGTGCCAGCAGTTTTGTGGCCACAGATACGCAGTATTTT. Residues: CASSFVATDTQYF.

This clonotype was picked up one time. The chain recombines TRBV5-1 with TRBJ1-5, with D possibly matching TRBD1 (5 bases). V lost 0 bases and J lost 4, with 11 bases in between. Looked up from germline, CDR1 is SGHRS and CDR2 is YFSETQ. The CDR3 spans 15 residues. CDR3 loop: CASSLAGAGNQPQHF. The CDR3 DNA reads TGCGCCAGCAGCTTGGCCGGGGCAGGTAATCAGCCCCAGCATTTT.

The CDR3 DNA reads TGTGCCAGCAGTTACGGGACTAGCGGGCACAATGAGCAGTTCTTC. Its translation is CASSYGTSGHNEQFF. This chain links TRBV6-2 or TRBV6-3 with TRBJ2-1; 12 positions match TRBD2. CDR1 MNHEY and CDR2 SVGEGT come from the germline V gene. The CDR3 has 15 residues. Losses at the gene ends were 2 bases for V and 5 bases for J; bases not matched to a gene: 1.

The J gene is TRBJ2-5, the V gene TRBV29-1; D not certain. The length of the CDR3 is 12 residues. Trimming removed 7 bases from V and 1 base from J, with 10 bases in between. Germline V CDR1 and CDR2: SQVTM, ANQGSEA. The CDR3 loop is CSGLTTQETQYF. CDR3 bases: TGCAGCGGTCTGACAACCCAAGAGACCCAGTACTTC.

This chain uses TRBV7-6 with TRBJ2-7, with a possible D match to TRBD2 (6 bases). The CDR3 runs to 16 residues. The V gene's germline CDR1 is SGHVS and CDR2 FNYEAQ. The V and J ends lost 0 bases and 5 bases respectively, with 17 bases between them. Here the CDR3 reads CASSLAPGTGADEQYF. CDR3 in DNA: TGTGCCAGCAGCTTAGCTCCCGGGACTGGGGCAGACGAGCAGTACTTC.

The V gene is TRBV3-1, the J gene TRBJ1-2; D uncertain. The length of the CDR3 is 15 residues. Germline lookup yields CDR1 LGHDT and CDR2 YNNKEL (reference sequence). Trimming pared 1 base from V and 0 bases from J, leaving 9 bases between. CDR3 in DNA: TGTGCCAGCAGCCAAGGGGGTATCACTAACTATGGCTACACCTTC. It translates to CASSQGGITNYGYTF.

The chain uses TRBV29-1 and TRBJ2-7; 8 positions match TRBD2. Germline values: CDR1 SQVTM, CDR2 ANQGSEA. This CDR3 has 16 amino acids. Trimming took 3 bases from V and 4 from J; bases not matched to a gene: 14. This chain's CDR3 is CSVEQGDSGRGYEQYF. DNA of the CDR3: TGCAGCGTTGAGCAGGGAGACAGCGGGAGAGGGTACGAGCAGTACTTC.